Presented here are 30 T cell receptor beta chains from one specimen sequenced in a study of T cell responses to AZD1222 COVID-19 vaccine. Repertoires were generated with immunoSEQ multiplex PCR, while TCRdb's copy carries only in-frame clones and drops some. The sample shows approximately 130,000 clones, approximately 90% of them seen only once. This specimen was peripheral blood, taken on day 0 of MenACWY control vaccination. The receptor source for this set is an adult in good health.

The gene calls are TRBV11-3 and TRBJ2-1, with 7 bases fitting TRBD1. Germline V lookup: CDR1 SGHNT, CDR2 YENEEA. V dropped 5 bases and J dropped 3; count of bases not matched to a gene: 10. The CDR3 is 16 residues long. For the CDR3, the DNA is TGTGCCAGCAGCCCTTTAACAGGGGCATACTACAATGAGCAGTTCTTC. As protein: CASSPLTGAYYNEQFF.

The chain has TRBV28 and TRBJ1-1; the D gene is possibly TRBD1 (5 bases). The CDR3 spans 14 residues. Germline assignment: CDR1 MDHEN and CDR2 SYDVKM. Deletions cut 1 base from V and 9 bases from J, with 15 bases between. The CDR3 DNA follows: TGTGCCAGCAGTTTATCAGACCCGACAGCCCAAGCTTTCTTT. Its protein is CASSLSDPTAQAFF.

The chain carries TRBV5-5 and TRBJ1-2; possibly TRBD1 for D (5 bases). The CDR3 extends over 15 amino acids. Germline V gene sequence: CDR1 SGHKS, CDR2 YYEKEE (reference sequence). The V end was cut by 2 bases, the J end by 4 bases, with 15 bases between. CDR3 loop: CASSLLYGAGYGYTF. The CDR3 bases are TGTGCCAGCAGCTTACTATACGGGGCTGGCTATGGCTACACCTTC. Full variable domain (outside the CDR3, taken from reference TRBV5-5 and TRBJ1-2): DAGVTQSPTHLIKTRGQQVTLRCSPISGHKSVSWYQQVLGQGPQFIFQYYEKEERGRGNFPDRFSARQFPNYSSELNVNALLLGDSALYLCASSLLYGAGYGYTFGSGTRLTVV.

The rearrangement uses TRBV27 and TRBJ2-1; D is ambiguous. The CDR3 has 13 amino acids. Germline V gene lookup returns CDR1 MNHEY and CDR2 SMNVEV (reference sequence). V was trimmed by 3 bases and J by 4 bases, leaving 7 bases between them. CDR3 nucleotide sequence: TGTGCCAGCAGTTTGGCACGGTACAATGAGCAGTTCTTC. It codes for CASSLARYNEQFF.

V gene TRBV7-3 combines with J gene TRBJ2-7; D is unclear. CDR1 is SGHTA and CDR2 is FQGTGA in the germline V gene. Trimming took off 5 bases at V and 7 bases at J, with 12 bases between the two ends. This CDR3 is built from 12 residues. The CDR3 loop is CASSPTVDEQYF. Written as DNA, the CDR3 is TGTGCCAGCAGCCCCACAGTGGATGAGCAGTACTTC.

This sequence joins TRBV5-6 and TRBJ2-2; weak D call: TRBD1 (5 bases). This CDR3 comprises 15 residues. Germline V CDR1 and CDR2: SGHDT, YYEEEE. The V end was cut by 3 bases, the J end by 3 bases, with 12 bases between. The CDR3 is CASSSDSHYTGELFF. Here the CDR3 DNA reads TGTGCCAGCAGCTCTGACAGCCATTACACCGGGGAGCTGTTTTTT.

The chain recombines TRBV4-1 with TRBJ2-5, with TRBD1 identical over 9 bases. The CDR3 is 17 amino acids. V was clipped by 1 base and J by 4 bases; unmatched bases: 10. CDR1 is MGHRA, CDR2 YSYEKL, per germline. DNA for the CDR3: TGCGCCAGCAGCCAAGGCCCACAGGGGGCGGGATTAGAGACCCAGTACTTC. The encoded protein is CASSQGPQGAGLETQYF.

The chain has TRBV6-5 and TRBJ2-7; 7 bases fit TRBD2. With V trimmed by 7 bases and J by 6 bases, 9 bases remained unmatched. Germline-derived CDR1 and CDR2 are MNHEY and SVGAGI. This CDR3 is built from 13 residues. CDR3 coding DNA: TGTGCCAGCACGCATCCGGGACTATCCGAGCAGTACTTC. Its translation: CASTHPGLSEQYF.

A single count supports this clone. This chain joins TRBV6-5 and TRBJ1-2; a weak D match, TRBD1 (5 bases). This CDR3 spans 15 amino acids. The germline V gene has CDR1 MNHEY and CDR2 SVGAGI. The V and J ends lost 0 bases and 7 bases respectively, with 15 bases between them. CDR3 sequence (DNA): TGTGCCAGCAGTTACTCGAGAGGGACCTGGGGTGGCTACACCTTC. This encodes CASSYSRGTWGGYTF.

The chain combines TRBV6-6 with TRBJ1-1; TRBD1 matches 12 bases. The J segment lost 5 bases and the V segment lost 6 bases, leaving 10 bases of the junction unmatched. The CDR3 sequence is 16 residues long. Germline CDR1 MNHNY, CDR2 SVGAGI (reference sequence). The chain's CDR3 is CASRPRDRGPGTEAFF. DNA of the CDR3: TGTGCCAGCAGACCGCGGGACAGGGGGCCGGGAACTGAAGCTTTCTTT.

This sequence joins TRBV7-9 and TRBJ2-3; 9 bases map to TRBD1. Germline V gives CDR1 SEHNR, CDR2 FQNEAQ (reference sequence). This CDR3 has 14 amino acids. With 6 bases clipped from V and 2 bases from J, the junction kept 3 bases outside the gene matches. This chain's CDR3 is CASSRTGVTDTQYF. DNA for the CDR3: TGTGCCAGCAGTCGGACAGGGGTCACAGATACGCAGTATTTT.

The chain has TRBV6-1 and TRBJ2-3, with D maybe TRBD2 (5 bases). This CDR3 region has 16 residues. The V end was cut by 2 bases, the J end by 2 bases, with 14 bases between. From germline, CDR1 is MNHNS and CDR2 SASEGT. The CDR3 is CASSEKAVATTDTQYF. In nucleotides, the CDR3 is TGTGCCAGCAGTGAAAAAGCGGTTGCCACCACAGATACGCAGTATTTT.

This clone has just a few counts. The rearrangement links TRBV23-1 to TRBJ1-5, with unresolved D. TRBV23-1 is an ORF, with its function uncertain. Trimming took 2 bases from V and 7 from J, leaving 15 bases between them. This CDR3 comprises 15 residues. In DNA form, the CDR3 reads TGCGCCAGCAGTCAAACGTTGACACTGCGACAGCCCCAGCATTTT. Translation: CASSQTLTLRQPQHF.

This chain joins TRBV29-1 and TRBJ2-3; 12 bases are a match to TRBD2. Losses at the gene ends were 2 bases for V and 2 bases for J; bases not matched to a gene: 14. Looked up from germline, CDR1 is SQVTM and CDR2 is ANQGSEA. This CDR3 has 19 residues. CDR3 in amino acids: CSVERGTQGLAGYTDTQYF. For the CDR3, the DNA is TGCAGCGTTGAAAGGGGGACCCAGGGACTAGCGGGCTACACAGATACGCAGTATTTT.

The chain couples TRBV24-1 to TRBJ2-1; 14 bases fit TRBD2. V was clipped by 5 bases and J by 1 base; unmatched bases: 6. This CDR3 has 18 amino acids. The germline CDR1 and CDR2 sequences are KGHDR and SFDVKD. CDR3 amino acids: CATSVGLAGGLSYNEQFF. In DNA form, the CDR3 reads TGTGCCACCAGTGTAGGACTAGCGGGAGGCTTGTCCTACAATGAGCAGTTCTTC.

The chain employs TRBV11-3 and TRBJ2-1; possibly TRBD1 for D (5 bases). Germline V gene lookup returns CDR1 SGHNT and CDR2 YENEEA. V was pared by 6 bases and J by 1 base, with 10 bases between. CDR3 size: 14 residues. CDR3 sequence (DNA): TGTGCCAGCAGTATGCAGGGTTCCTACAATGAGCAGTTCTTC. This sequence encodes CASSMQGSYNEQFF.

This CDR3 is CSGGRGNTEAFF. The CDR3 nucleotides are TGCAGCGGTGGCAGGGGGAACACTGAAGCTTTCTTT. The rearrangement joins TRBV29-1 to TRBJ1-1; TRBD1 might be the D (6 bases). This CDR3 is built from 12 residues. Germline V gives CDR1 SQVTM, CDR2 ANQGSEA. V was clipped by 7 bases and J by 1 base, with 10 bases between them.

This clone was observed a few times. Here the CDR3 reads CASSQLRSEKLFF. The CDR3, as DNA: TGCGCCAGCAGCCAACTTAGGAGCGAAAAACTGTTTTTT. This chain uses TRBV4-1 with TRBJ1-4; D unclear. V shed 2 bases and J shed 8 bases, with 9 bases lying between them. The CDR3 runs 13 residues. Germline V lookup: CDR1 MGHRA, CDR2 YSYEKL.

The J gene is TRBJ1-3, the V gene TRBV20-1; no clear D gene. Trimming left V 7 bases short and J 0 bases short, with 4 bases between. The CDR3 consists of 11 residues. CDR1 and CDR2 from the germline V gene are DFQATT and SNEGSKA (reference sequence). CDR3 bases: TGCAGTGGCGCCTCTGGAAACACCATATATTTT. Translation: CSGASGNTIYF.

This clone was picked up one time. V is TRBV6-2 or TRBV6-3 and J is TRBJ2-7; possibly TRBD2 for D (7 bases). This CDR3 is 14 amino acids long. Per the germline V gene, CDR1 is MNHEY and CDR2 is SVGEGT. The ends were cut back, 6 bases at V and 3 bases at J, with 15 bases in the middle. For the CDR3, the DNA is TGTGCCAGCAGCAGGGGAGGGACTGACTACGAGCAGTACTTC. Protein sequence: CASSRGGTDYEQYF.

V usage is TRBV14 and J usage is TRBJ2-1, with D unresolved. The CDR3 sequence is 14 residues long. The V end was cut by 0 bases, the J end by 1 base, with 4 bases between. Germline loops: CDR1 SGHDN, CDR2 FVKESK. CDR3 in amino acids: CASSQEVSYNEQFF. Here the CDR3 DNA reads TGTGCCAGCAGCCAAGAGGTTTCCTACAATGAGCAGTTCTTC.

The rearrangement links TRBV7-6 to TRBJ2-7, with TRBD1 matching 9 bases. Trimming took 5 bases from V and 7 from J; bases not matched to a gene: 6. CDR3 length: 13 residues. Germline CDR1 is SGHVS and CDR2 is FNYEAQ. The CDR3 nucleotides are TGTGCCAGCAGCATACGACAGGGGGAAGAGCAGTACTTC. The encoded protein is CASSIRQGEEQYF.

This rearrangement joins TRBV27 to TRBJ1-1; TRBD1 matches at 9 bases. The CDR3 is 14 residues long. The V gene's germline CDR1 is MNHEY and CDR2 SMNVEV (reference sequence). The V gene end was trimmed by 5 bases and the J gene end by 4 bases; junction bases not matched to a gene: 5. The CDR3 protein is CASSAPGQGTEAFF. Here the CDR3 DNA reads TGTGCCAGCAGTGCACCGGGACAGGGCACTGAAGCTTTCTTT.

The chain recombines TRBV11-2 with TRBJ2-1, with D tentatively TRBD2 (5 bases). The CDR3 is made up of 17 amino acids. The germline CDR1 and CDR2 sequences are SGHAT and FQNNGV. The germline V and J ends were trimmed by 5 bases and 2 bases, with 19 bases remaining between them. In DNA form, the CDR3 reads TGTGCCAGCAGCGCCCTCTCCGGGGAGAAGGCCTACAATGAGCAGTTCTTC. Translating gives CASSALSGEKAYNEQFF.

This chain uses TRBV12-3 or TRBV12-4 with TRBJ1-1; D is ambiguous. This CDR3 spans 13 amino acids. Trimming cost V 6 bases and J 1 base, with 9 bases left between them. The CDR3 nucleotides are TGTGCCAGCAGCCCGATTGAGAACACTGAAGCTTTCTTT. This translates into CASSPIENTEAFF.

This clone was recorded a few times. J is TRBJ1-2 and V is TRBV13; D is uncertain. Per the germline V gene, CDR1 is PRHDT and CDR2 is FYEKMQ (reference sequence). The CDR3 extends over 12 amino acids. V gave up 1 base and J gave up 4 bases, with 4 bases separating them. The DNA for the CDR3 is TGTGCCAGCAGCTTAGAGCTCTATGGCTACACCTTC. It specifies CASSLELYGYTF. The entire variable domain, with the rest obtained from reference TRBV13 and TRBJ1-2, is as follows: AAGVIQSPRHLIKEKRETATLKCYPIPRHDTVYWYQQGPGQDPQFLISFYEKMQSDKGSIPDRFSAQQFSDYHSELNMSSLELGDSALYFCASSLELYGYTFGSGTRLTVV.

The chain uses TRBV6-1 and TRBJ2-2; D not resolved. This CDR3 is built from 13 residues. Germline-derived CDR1 and CDR2 are MNHNS and SASEGT. V was shortened by 7 bases and J by 5 bases, with 11 bases between the two germline ends. CDR3 nucleotides: TGTGCCAGCACCCGGACGGAGACCGGGGAGCTGTTTTTT. It specifies CASTRTETGELFF.

The chain employs TRBV10-3 and TRBJ1-4, with D possibly TRBD1 on 6 matching bases. V dropped 5 bases and J dropped 0 bases, with 10 bases sitting between them. From germline, CDR1 is ENHRY and CDR2 SYGVKD. The CDR3 spans 15 residues. The CDR3 region has the DNA TGTGCCATCAGTCAGGGGCCTGCAACTAATGAAAAACTGTTTTTT. Its translation: CAISQGPATNEKLFF.

This chain links TRBV20-1 with TRBJ1-1; D is undetermined. CDR3 length equals 11 residues. V was trimmed by 6 bases and J by 1 base, leaving 6 bases between them. Germline V gives CDR1 DFQATT, CDR2 SNEGSKA (reference sequence). In nucleotides, the CDR3 is TGCAGTGCGGCCCAGAACACTGAAGCTTTCTTT. Translated, it gives CSAAQNTEAFF.

In DNA form, the CDR3 reads TGTGCCAGTAGTAGCCGACAGGGGGCTGGAAACACCATATATTTT. This sequence encodes CASSSRQGAGNTIYF. The chain recombines TRBV19 with TRBJ1-3, with 9 positions matching TRBD1. The germline V gene has CDR1 LNHDA and CDR2 SQIVND (reference sequence). There are 15 residues in the CDR3. The V segment lost 4 bases and the J segment 2 bases; nucleotides outside the gene matches: 3.